Below, 18 T cell receptor beta chains from the same sample are listed, as sequenced in a study of CD8 T cells in ankylosing spondylitis. These receptors have no identified antigens. Study outcomes and limitations: Seemingly characteristic of ankylosing spondylitis blood was a TCR beta motif consisting of fewer than 10 highly homologous variants.

TCRdb itself ran the 5' RACE reads through MiXCR, one entry per CDR3 protein. Among about 700,000 distinct CDR3 sequences listed, roughly 19% were seen once. Sequenced sample: blood, either unsorted or a sorted T cell fraction (not recorded which). Receptor source: a male donor with ankylosing spondylitis.

The chain has TRBV4-3 and TRBJ2-4; 9 nucleotides line up with TRBD1. CDR3 length: 19 residues. J gave up 0 bases and V 0 bases, and 9 bases lay outside the gene matches. CDR1 and CDR2 (germline): LGHNA, YSLEER. CDR3 in DNA: TGCGCCAGCAGCCAAGACCCGGGACAGGGTAAACTAGCCAAAAACATTCAGTACTTC. The encoded protein is CASSQDPGQGKLAKNIQYF.

This clonotype was seen only a few times. CDR3 amino acids: CASEGNEKLFF. The CDR3 coding sequence is TGTGCCAGCGAGGGGAATGAAAAACTGTTTTTT. The rearrangement uses TRBV28 and TRBJ1-4; maybe TRBD1 (5 bases). Trimming stripped 8 bases from V and 5 bases from J, with 6 bases between. The germline CDR1 and CDR2 sequences are MDHEN and SYDVKM. CDR3 length: 11 residues.

The genes are TRBV10-2 and TRBJ2-5; D gene ambiguous. Between the trimmed V and J ends, which lost 7 bases and 5 bases, there was a span of 8 bases. Germline V gene data show CDR1 as WSHSY and CDR2 as SAAADI. This CDR3 contains 11 residues. CDR3 in DNA: TGCGCCAGCAACGTTGGGGAGACCCAGTACTTC. It specifies CASNVGETQYF.

This clonotype was observed a handful of times. V and J are TRBV7-9 and TRBJ2-7; TRBD2 is a possible D gene (5 bases). Germline V gives CDR1 SEHNR, CDR2 FQNEAQ (reference sequence). The V and J ends lost 7 bases and 2 bases respectively, with 12 bases between them. This CDR3 contains 13 residues. CDR3 nucleotide sequence: TGTGCCAGCACCCGGCCCGGGGCCTACGAGCAGTACTTC. This codes for CASTRPGAYEQYF.

This chain uses TRBV27 with TRBJ2-7; 12 bases are shared with TRBD2. The CDR3 sequence is 14 residues long. With 7 bases clipped from V and 6 bases from J, the junction kept 7 bases outside the gene matches. In germline, CDR1 is MNHEY, CDR2 SMNVEV (reference sequence). CDR3 protein: CASTLTSGSPEQYF. The CDR3 coding sequence is TGTGCCAGCACCCTGACTAGCGGGAGTCCCGAGCAGTACTTC.

The chain links TRBV2 to TRBJ2-5; either TRBD1 or TRBD2 may fit D (5 bases each). Trimming left V 6 bases short and J 5 bases short, with 25 bases between. CDR3 length: 17 amino acids. Germline V CDR1 and CDR2: SNHLY, FYNNEI. The CDR3 reads CASSDAERGSEGETQYF. DNA of the CDR3: TGTGCCAGCAGCGACGCGGAACGTGGGAGTGAGGGGGAGACCCAGTACTTC.

The J gene is TRBJ2-2, the V gene TRBV6-5; 9 bases map to TRBD2. The germline CDR1 and CDR2 sequences are MNHEY and SVGAGI. The junction had 3 bases not matched to a gene; V was cut back by 0 bases and J by 1 base. The CDR3 extends over 17 amino acids. CDR3 DNA sequence: TGTGCCAGCAGTTACTCGCGACTAGCGGTGAACACCGGGGAGCTGTTTTTT. This sequence encodes CASSYSRLAVNTGELFF.

The chain is built from TRBV20-1 and TRBJ1-6; the D gene is possibly TRBD1 (6 bases). This CDR3 is built from 15 residues. The V gene lost 3 bases and the J gene lost 9 bases, with 18 bases spanning the gap. The germline V gene has CDR1 DFQATT and CDR2 SNEGSKA (reference sequence). CDR3 bases: TGCAGTGCTAGGAGCACAGGGTATTGGGGTTCACCCCTCCACTTT. This encodes CSARSTGYWGSPLHF.

The rearrangement joins TRBV4-1 to TRBJ2-5, with 10 bases aligning to TRBD2. V dropped 0 bases and J dropped 4; count of bases not matched to a gene: 14. Germline V gene sequence: CDR1 MGHRA, CDR2 YSYEKL. The CDR3 is made up of 19 amino acids. CDR3 in DNA: TGCGCCAGCAGCCAAGAATGGGCGGAAAGCGGGGGGGCTGGAGAGACCCAGTACTTC. Its translation: CASSQEWAESGGAGETQYF.

This clonotype was seen ten or more times. The CDR3 nucleotides are TGTGCCAGCAGTCGGGGGGCGAACAATGAGCAGTTCTTC. Translating it yields CASSRGANNEQFF. The rearrangement joins TRBV6-1 to TRBJ2-1, with D possibly being TRBD2 (7 bases). V was clipped by 5 bases and J by 5 bases, with 10 bases between them. The CDR3 length is 13 residues. Germline assignment: CDR1 MNHNS and CDR2 SASEGT.

This clonotype has a count of ten or more. The CDR3 coding sequence is TGCGCCAGCAGCCCGGAAGACTCTGGAAACACCATATATTTT. It codes for CASSPEDSGNTIYF. The chain is built from TRBV5-1 and TRBJ1-3; D is unclear. The CDR3 runs to 14 residues. Between the trimmed V and J ends, which lost 4 bases and 0 bases, there was a span of 8 bases. Germline CDR1 and CDR2: SGHRS and YFSETQ.

The chain combines TRBV20-1 with TRBJ2-3, with a weak D call TRBD2 (6 bases). Per the germline V gene, CDR1 is DFQATT and CDR2 is SNEGSKA (reference sequence). With 3 bases removed from V and 1 base from J, the gap between germline ends came to 11 bases. The CDR3 extends over 14 amino acids. The CDR3 loop reads CSASGEVGTDTQYF. In DNA, the CDR3 is TGCAGTGCTAGTGGGGAGGTAGGCACAGATACGCAGTATTTT.

This clonotype was recorded a few times. V and J are TRBV15 and TRBJ2-3, with 9 positions matching TRBD2. CDR1 and CDR2 from the germline V gene are LNHNV and YYDKDF (reference sequence). The CDR3 is 15 amino acids. V lost 0 bases, J lost 6 bases, and 4 bases stayed unmatched. For the CDR3, the DNA is TGTGCCACCAGCAGAGAAGGCGGGGGGGCGGATACGCAGTATTTT. Translating gives CATSREGGGADTQYF.

This clonotype was picked up many times. The genes are TRBV20-1 and TRBJ2-1; D is possibly TRBD2 (6 bases). CDR1 DFQATT and CDR2 SNEGSKA come from the germline V gene (reference sequence). This CDR3 has 15 amino acids. Deletions cut 6 bases from V and 1 base from J, with 16 bases between. CDR3 amino acids: CSALRDSGSYNEQFF. CDR3 coding DNA: TGCAGTGCGCTACGGGACTCAGGGTCCTACAATGAGCAGTTCTTC.

The V gene is TRBV18, the J gene TRBJ2-7; D call uncertain. The V end was cut by 3 bases, the J end by 7 bases, with 13 bases between. The CDR3 loop spans 13 amino acids. CDR1 is KGHSH and CDR2 is LQKENI in the germline V gene. As DNA, the CDR3 is TGTGCCAGCTCACCCCTTCCCGCCGAGGAGCAGTACTTC. Encoded protein: CASSPLPAEEQYF.

This rearrangement joins TRBV4-3 to TRBJ2-1; D gene unclear. Germline V lookup: CDR1 LGHNA, CDR2 YSLEER. The CDR3 extends over 17 amino acids. Trimming stripped 0 bases from V and 0 bases from J, with 12 bases between. The CDR3: CASSQDNLPSSYNEQFF. The CDR3 DNA reads TGCGCCAGCAGCCAAGATAACCTCCCAAGCTCCTACAATGAGCAGTTCTTC.

V and J are TRBV2 and TRBJ2-5; tentatively, D is TRBD2 (6 bases). This CDR3 spans 17 amino acids. V dropped 4 bases and J dropped 5 bases, with 23 bases sitting between them. Germline CDR1 is SNHLY and CDR2 is FYNNEI. CDR3 region: CASSGGEARRGWETQYF. CDR3 DNA: TGTGCCAGCAGTGGCGGAGAGGCTAGGCGGGGATGGGAGACCCAGTACTTC.

This clonotype was seen more than once but under ten times. The J gene is TRBJ1-6, the V gene TRBV7-2; D ambiguous. This CDR3 region has 12 residues. V was cut by 2 bases and J by 8 bases, with 4 bases left in between. In germline, CDR1 is SGHTA, CDR2 FQGNSA. The CDR3 protein is CASSLQDSPLHF. In nucleotides, the CDR3 is TGTGCCAGCAGCTTACAGGATTCACCCCTCCACTTT.